This T cell receptor beta chain was identified in a study of shared T cell receptors in the human thymus. The table came from immunoSEQ multiplex PCR; TCRdb's copy has only in-frame clones and leaves some out. Of 550,000 to 800,000 clones in the sample, roughly 85% are singletons; the top ten hold more than 0.01%. This same sample was also taken into another study, of human thymus T cells. That study adds: Those donating were healthy Finnish infants in corrective surgery for congenital heart defects. Thymic tissue was derived from resections collected during corrective heart surgery. Related work found strong thymic repertoire overlap between unrelated individuals.

The sequence came from a girl less than two years old with a congenital heart defect. Sequenced material: thymocytes.

In DNA, the CDR3 is TGTGCCAGCAGAACGACAGGGTTCCTCGGCGACGAGCAGTACTTC. Its protein product is CASRTTGFLGDEQYF. The chain combines TRBV25-1 with TRBJ2-7; 7 nucleotides line up with TRBD1. The CDR3 length is 15 residues. Unmatched junction bases numbered 13, after V lost 6 bases and J lost 5 bases. CDR1 is MGHDK, CDR2 SYGVNS, per germline.